This is a list of T cell receptor beta chains from one sample in a study of T cell repertoires in cytomegalovirus infection. One entry per CDR3 protein, called by TCRdb with MiXCR from the reads. The sample has fewer than 550,000 distinct CDR3 sequences, approximately 25% seen once. The sequenced material came from PBMCs. Receptors originate from a human donor in good health (CMV status not recorded). Some clones in this sample may be carry-over from other donors' samples. The CDR3 runs from the conserved cysteine through the conserved F or W. D genes are given only for firm matches. Only some rows state a clone size, as once, few, many or a class for expanded clones.

>TRBV6-2/TRBV6-3|TRBD2|16|-|TRBJ2-1
TGTGCCAGCAGTTACTGGCGGGGGAGCTCCTACAATGAGCAGTTCTTC
CASSYWRGSSYNEQFF
>TRBV7-8|-|15|many|TRBJ1-2
TGTGCCAGCAGCCCAACCTCGGGGGTGCTCTTTGGCTACACCTTC
CASSPTSGVLFGYTF
>TRBV6-8|-|14|-|TRBJ1-2
TGTGCCAGCCTACCGGTGGGCAGCCCCTATGGCTACACCTTC
CASLPVGSPYGYTF
>TRBV7-9|-|12|few|TRBJ1-1
TGTGCCAGCAGCCCGGACCGGACTGAAGCTTTCTTT
CASSPDRTEAFF
>TRBV20-1|TRBD2|16|few|TRBJ2-2
TGCAGTGCTAGAGATCGCGGACTAGCGGCGACCGGGGAGCTGTTTTTT
CSARDRGLAATGELFF
>TRBV2|-|12|-|TRBJ1-5
TGTGCCAGCAGATTCTCTGGACAGCCCCAGCATTTT
CASRFSGQPQHF
>TRBV6-2/TRBV6-3|TRBD2|15|few|TRBJ2-1
TGTGCCAGCAGATCCGGGACTAGCGGGAGAGCTGGGCAGTTCTTC
CASRSGTSGRAGQFF
>TRBV6-1|-|13|few|TRBJ1-1
TGTGCCAGCAGTGAACAGGGAGTGGGAGAAGCTTTCTTT
CASSEQGVGEAFF
>TRBV18|-|17|-|TRBJ2-4
TGTGCCAGCTCACCGGGGATGGACATGACTCCCAAAAACATTCAGTACTTC
CASSPGMDMTPKNIQYF
>TRBV7-2|TRBD1|15|few|TRBJ1-5
TGTGCCAGCAGCTTAGGGGACAGGGGAAAACAGCCCCAGCATTTT
CASSLGDRGKQPQHF
>TRBV28|TRBD2|14|-|TRBJ2-1
TGTGCCAGCAGTCCGGGACTAGCGGGAGTCGAGCAGTTCTTC
CASSPGLAGVEQFF
>TRBV7-8|-|15|few|TRBJ2-1
TGTGCCAGCAGCTCAACCCGGAGGTACCACAATGAGCAGTTCTTC
CASSSTRRYHNEQFF
>TRBV12-3/TRBV12-4|-|18|-|TRBJ2-3
TGTGCCAGCAGCCCCACCTCCCACAGGGACTACAGCACAGATACGCAGTATTTT
CASSPTSHRDYSTDTQYF
>TRBV7-6|-|17|few|TRBJ1-2
TGTGCCAGCAGCCGAGCCGGGGCAGCGAAAAACCACTATGGCTACACCTTC
CASSRAGAAKNHYGYTF
>TRBV7-2|-|15|many|TRBJ2-1
TGTGCCAGCAGCCAACGACTAGGGGGTAGCGATGAGCAGTTCTTC
CASSQRLGGSDEQFF
>TRBV7-2|-|13|many|TRBJ2-1
TGTGCCAGCAGCTCCCAACAGGGCAATGAGCAGTTCTTC
CASSSQQGNEQFF
>TRBV12-3/TRBV12-4|-|15|many|TRBJ1-1
TGTGCCAGCAGTTTAGGGCGTGTGGGCAACACTGAAGCTTTCTTT
CASSLGRVGNTEAFF
>TRBV9|TRBD2|15|few|TRBJ2-5
TGTGCCAGCAGCGTAGTGGCGGGAGTGGGAGAGACCCAGTACTTC
CASSVVAGVGETQYF
>TRBV7-6|-|13|few|TRBJ1-4
TGTGCCAGCAGCGCACCGAGTAATGAAAAACTGTTTTTT
CASSAPSNEKLFF
>TRBV7-8|TRBD2|19|few|TRBJ2-3
TGTGCCAGCAGCTTCCTAGCGGGAGGACCCAGTTTTCTCACAGATACGCAGTATTTT
CASSFLAGGPSFLTDTQYF
>TRBV6-2/TRBV6-3|-|14|few|TRBJ2-5
TGTGCCAGCAGTAAGAGGACAGCTCAAGAGACCCAGTACTTC
CASSKRTAQETQYF
>TRBV6-5|-|13|few|TRBJ2-1
TGTGCCAGCAGTTACTCGATAAATATGGAGCAGTTCTTC
CASSYSINMEQFF
>TRBV7-2|-|15|-|TRBJ1-1
TGTGCCAGCAGCTTCGGGGGGGCGGGGAACACTGAAGCTTTCTTT
CASSFGGAGNTEAFF
>TRBV4-3|TRBD2|18|-|TRBJ2-7
TGCGCCAGCAGCCAAGATACCAGCGGGAGGTCCGGCTCCTACGAGCAGTACTTC
CASSQDTSGRSGSYEQYF